The clone carrying this T cell receptor beta chain was seen a single time. Methods used by the authors: Amplification of reference gene primers provided the estimated nucleated cell counts. Only in-frame clones appear in the TCRdb table, and some are missing; sequencing was by immunoSEQ multiplex PCR. V, J and clone size are those of that table, while D and trimming were read from the DNA. The sample has tens of thousands of clones, more than 75% seen once. The J segment lost 3 bases and the V segment lost 5 bases, leaving 9 bases of the junction unmatched. This CDR3 has 16 residues. Germline CDR1 SGHRS, CDR2 YFSETQ. This sample is part of a study of blood T cell repertoires in COVID-19. For the study at large: Material from acute and convalescent COVID-19 was sourced from the United States, Italy and Spain. T cells, B-cell-depleted T cells, or PBMCs supplied cDNA or gDNA.

The sequence was obtained from a man in his forties or fifties with active or convalescent COVID-19. Input material: peripheral blood. The gene calls are TRBV5-1 and TRBJ1-4; 8 bases are a match to TRBD1. CDR3: CASRASKDRANEKLFF. The CDR3 bases are TGCGCCAGCAGGGCATCTAAGGACAGGGCTAATGAAAAACTGTTTTTT. Based on the CDR3 plus reference TRBV5-1 and TRBJ1-4, the full variable domain is KAGVTQTPRYLIKTRGQQVTLSCSPISGHRSVSWYQQTPGQGLQFLFEYFSETQRNKGNFPGRFSGRQFSNSRSEMNVSTLELGDSALYLCASRASKDRANEKLFFGSGTQLSVL.